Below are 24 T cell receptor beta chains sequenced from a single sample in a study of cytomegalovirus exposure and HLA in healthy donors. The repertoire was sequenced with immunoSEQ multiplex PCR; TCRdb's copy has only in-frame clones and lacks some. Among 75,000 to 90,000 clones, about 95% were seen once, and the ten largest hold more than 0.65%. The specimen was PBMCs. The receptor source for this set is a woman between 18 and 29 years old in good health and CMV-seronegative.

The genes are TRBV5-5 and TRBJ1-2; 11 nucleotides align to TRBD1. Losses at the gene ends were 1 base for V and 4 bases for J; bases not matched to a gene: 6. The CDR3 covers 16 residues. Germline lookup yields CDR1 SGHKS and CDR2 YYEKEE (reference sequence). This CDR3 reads CASSLSGQGAGYGYTF. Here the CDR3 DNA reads TGTGCCAGCAGCTTGTCCGGACAGGGGGCGGGCTATGGCTACACCTTC.

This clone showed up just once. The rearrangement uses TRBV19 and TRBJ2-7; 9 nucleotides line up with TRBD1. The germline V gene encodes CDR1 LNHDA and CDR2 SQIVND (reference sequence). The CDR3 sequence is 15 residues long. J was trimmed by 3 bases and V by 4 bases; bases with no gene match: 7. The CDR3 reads CASSTWTGVGYEQYF. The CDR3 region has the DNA TGTGCCAGTAGTACCTGGACAGGGGTTGGCTACGAGCAGTACTTC.

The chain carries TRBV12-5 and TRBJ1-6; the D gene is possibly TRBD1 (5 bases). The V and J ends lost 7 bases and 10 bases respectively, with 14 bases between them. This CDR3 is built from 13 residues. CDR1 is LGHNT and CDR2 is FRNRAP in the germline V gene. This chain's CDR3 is CASVEGVSSPLHF. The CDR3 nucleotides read TGTGCTAGTGTGGAAGGGGTTTCGTCACCCCTCCACTTT.

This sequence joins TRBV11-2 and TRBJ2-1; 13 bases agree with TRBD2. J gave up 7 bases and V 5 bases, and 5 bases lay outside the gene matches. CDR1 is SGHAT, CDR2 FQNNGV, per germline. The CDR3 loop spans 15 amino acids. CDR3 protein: CASSPTSGGANEQFF. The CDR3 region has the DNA TGTGCCAGCAGCCCTACTAGCGGGGGGGCTAATGAGCAGTTCTTC.

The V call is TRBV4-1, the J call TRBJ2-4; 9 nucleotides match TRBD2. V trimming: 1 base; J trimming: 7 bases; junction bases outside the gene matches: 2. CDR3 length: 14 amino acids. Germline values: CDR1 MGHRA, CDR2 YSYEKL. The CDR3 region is CASSQVAGGNIQYF. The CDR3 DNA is TGCGCCAGCAGCCAAGTGGCGGGGGGGAACATTCAGTACTTC.

The CDR3 coding sequence is TGTGCCAGTAGTTCTCGGGAGGCCCCCTACAATGAGCAGTTCTTC. Its translation is CASSSREAPYNEQFF. The chain carries TRBV19 and TRBJ2-1; 7 bases match TRBD2. V shed 5 bases, J shed 2 bases, and the junction held 6 bases outside the gene matches. CDR1 and CDR2 from the germline V gene are LNHDA and SQIVND (reference sequence). This CDR3 comprises 15 residues.

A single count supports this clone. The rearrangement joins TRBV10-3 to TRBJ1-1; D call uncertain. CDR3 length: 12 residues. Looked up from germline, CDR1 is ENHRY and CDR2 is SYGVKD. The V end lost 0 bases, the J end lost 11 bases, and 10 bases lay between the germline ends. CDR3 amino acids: CAISESEVRAFF. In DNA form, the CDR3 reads TGTGCCATCAGTGAGTCGGAGGTCCGGGCTTTCTTT.

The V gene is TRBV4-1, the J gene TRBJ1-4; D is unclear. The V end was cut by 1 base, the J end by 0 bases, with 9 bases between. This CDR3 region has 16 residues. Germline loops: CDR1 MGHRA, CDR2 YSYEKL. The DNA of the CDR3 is TGCGCCAGCAGCCAAGGGTCAGTTGCAACTAATGAAAAACTGTTTTTT. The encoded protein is CASSQGSVATNEKLFF.

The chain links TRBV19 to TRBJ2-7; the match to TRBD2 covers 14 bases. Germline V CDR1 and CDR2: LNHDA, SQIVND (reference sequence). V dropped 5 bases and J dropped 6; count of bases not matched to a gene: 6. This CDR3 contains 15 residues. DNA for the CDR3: TGTGCCAGTAGTCCCCGACTAGCGGGAGGGGGCGAGCAGTACTTC. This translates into CASSPRLAGGGEQYF.

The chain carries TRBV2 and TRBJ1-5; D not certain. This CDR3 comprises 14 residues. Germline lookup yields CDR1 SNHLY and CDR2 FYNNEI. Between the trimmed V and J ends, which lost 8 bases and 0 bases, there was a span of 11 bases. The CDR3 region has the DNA TGTGCCAGCTGTTACAGCAATAGCAATCAGCCCCAGCATTTT. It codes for CASCYSNSNQPQHF.

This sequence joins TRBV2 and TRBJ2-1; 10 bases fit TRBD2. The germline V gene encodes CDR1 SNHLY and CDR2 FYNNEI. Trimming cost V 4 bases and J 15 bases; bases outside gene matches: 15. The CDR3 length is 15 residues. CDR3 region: CASSVAPASGSFRFF. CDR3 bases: TGTGCCAGCAGTGTAGCCCCCGCTAGCGGGAGCTTTCGGTTCTTC.

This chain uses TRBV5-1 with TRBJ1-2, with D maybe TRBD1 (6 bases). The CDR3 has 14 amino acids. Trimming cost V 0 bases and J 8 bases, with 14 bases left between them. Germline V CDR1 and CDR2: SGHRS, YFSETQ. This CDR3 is CASSLESGVTGYTF. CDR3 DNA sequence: TGCGCCAGCAGCTTGGAGTCAGGGGTGACCGGCTACACCTTC.

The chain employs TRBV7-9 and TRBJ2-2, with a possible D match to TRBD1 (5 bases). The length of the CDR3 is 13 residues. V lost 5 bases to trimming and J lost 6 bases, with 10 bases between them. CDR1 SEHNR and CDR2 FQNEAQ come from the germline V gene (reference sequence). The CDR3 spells CASSAGHAGELFF. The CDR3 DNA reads TGTGCCAGCAGCGCCGGACACGCCGGGGAGCTGTTTTTT. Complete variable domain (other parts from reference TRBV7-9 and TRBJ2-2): DTGVSQNPRHKITKRGQNVTFRCDPISEHNRLYWYRQTLGQGPEFLTYFQNEAQLEKSRLLSDRFSAERPKGSFSTLEIQRTEQGDSAMYLCASSAGHAGELFFGEGSRLTVL.

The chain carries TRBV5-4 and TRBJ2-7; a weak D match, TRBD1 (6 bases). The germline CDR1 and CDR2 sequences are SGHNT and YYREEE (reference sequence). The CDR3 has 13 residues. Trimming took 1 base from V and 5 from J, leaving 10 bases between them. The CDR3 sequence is CASSLTGIHEQYF. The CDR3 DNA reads TGTGCCAGCAGCTTGACAGGGATACACGAGCAGTACTTC.

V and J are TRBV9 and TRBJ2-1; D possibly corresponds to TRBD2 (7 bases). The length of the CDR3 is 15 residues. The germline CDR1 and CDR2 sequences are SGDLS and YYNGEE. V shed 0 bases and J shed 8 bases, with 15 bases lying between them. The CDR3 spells CASSVAEGGLHEQFF. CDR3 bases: TGTGCCAGCAGCGTAGCAGAGGGGGGGCTCCATGAGCAGTTCTTC.

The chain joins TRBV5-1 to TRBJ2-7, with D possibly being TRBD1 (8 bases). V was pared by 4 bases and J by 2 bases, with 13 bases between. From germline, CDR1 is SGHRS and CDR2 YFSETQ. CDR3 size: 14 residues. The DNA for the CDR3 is TGCGCCAGCAGCGCACAGGGGGGGGCCTACGAGCAGTACTTC. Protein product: CASSAQGGAYEQYF. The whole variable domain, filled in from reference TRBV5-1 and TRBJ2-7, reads KAGVTQTPRYLIKTRGQQVTLSCSPISGHRSVSWYQQTPGQGLQFLFEYFSETQRNKGNFPGRFSGRQFSNSRSEMNVSTLELGDSALYLCASSAQGGAYEQYFGPGTRLTVT.

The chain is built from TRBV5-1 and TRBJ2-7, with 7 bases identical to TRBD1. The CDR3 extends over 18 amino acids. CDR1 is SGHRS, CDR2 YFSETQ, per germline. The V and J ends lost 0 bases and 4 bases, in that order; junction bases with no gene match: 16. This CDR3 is CASSLALTTGFESYEQYF. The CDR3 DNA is TGCGCCAGCAGCTTGGCCCTTACGACAGGGTTCGAGAGTTACGAGCAGTACTTC. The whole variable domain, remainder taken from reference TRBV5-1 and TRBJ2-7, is KAGVTQTPRYLIKTRGQQVTLSCSPISGHRSVSWYQQTPGQGLQFLFEYFSETQRNKGNFPGRFSGRQFSNSRSEMNVSTLELGDSALYLCASSLALTTGFESYEQYFGPGTRLTVT.

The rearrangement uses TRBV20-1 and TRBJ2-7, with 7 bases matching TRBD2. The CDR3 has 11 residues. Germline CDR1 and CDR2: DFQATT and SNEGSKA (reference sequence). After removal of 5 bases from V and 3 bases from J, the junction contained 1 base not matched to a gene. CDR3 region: CSASSGYEQYF. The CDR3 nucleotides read TGCAGTGCTTCTAGCGGCTACGAGCAGTACTTC.

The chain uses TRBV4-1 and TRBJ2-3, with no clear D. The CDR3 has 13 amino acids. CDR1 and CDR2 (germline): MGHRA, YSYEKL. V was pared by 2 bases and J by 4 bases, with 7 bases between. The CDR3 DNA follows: TGCGCCAGCAGCCAAAATCAGGCAGATACGCAGTATTTT. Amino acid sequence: CASSQNQADTQYF.

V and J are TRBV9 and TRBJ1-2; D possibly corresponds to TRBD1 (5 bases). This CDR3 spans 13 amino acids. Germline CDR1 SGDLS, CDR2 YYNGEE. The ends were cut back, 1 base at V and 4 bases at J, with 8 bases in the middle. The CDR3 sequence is CASSVQGGYGYTF. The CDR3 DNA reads TGTGCCAGCAGCGTACAGGGTGGCTATGGCTACACCTTC.

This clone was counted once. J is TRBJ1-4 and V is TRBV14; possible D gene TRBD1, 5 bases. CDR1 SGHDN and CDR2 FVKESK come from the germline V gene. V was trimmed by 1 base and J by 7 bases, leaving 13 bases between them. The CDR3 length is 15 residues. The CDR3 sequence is CASSQVGGTGEKLFF. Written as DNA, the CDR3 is TGTGCCAGCAGCCAAGTGGGGGGAACTGGTGAAAAACTGTTTTTT. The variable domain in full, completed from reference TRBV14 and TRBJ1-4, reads EAGVTQFPSHSVIEKGQTVTLRCDPISGHDNLYWYRRVMGKEIKFLLHFVKESKQDESGMPNNRFLAERTGGTYSTLKVQPAELEDSGVYFCASSQVGGTGEKLFFGSGTQLSVL.

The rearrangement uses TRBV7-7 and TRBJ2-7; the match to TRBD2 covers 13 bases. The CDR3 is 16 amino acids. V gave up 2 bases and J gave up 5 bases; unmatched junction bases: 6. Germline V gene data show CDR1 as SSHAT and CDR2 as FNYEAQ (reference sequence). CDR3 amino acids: CASSLSGLAGEHEQYF. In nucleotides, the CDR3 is TGTGCCAGCAGCTTATCCGGACTAGCGGGAGAACACGAGCAGTACTTC.

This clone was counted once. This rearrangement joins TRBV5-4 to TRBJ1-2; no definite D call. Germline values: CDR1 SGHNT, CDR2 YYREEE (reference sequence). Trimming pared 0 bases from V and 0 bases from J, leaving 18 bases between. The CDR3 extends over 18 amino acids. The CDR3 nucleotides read TGTGCCAGCAGCTTGGCCGGAGCAGCCCGACTGACTAACTATGGCTACACCTTC. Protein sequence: CASSLAGAARLTNYGYTF. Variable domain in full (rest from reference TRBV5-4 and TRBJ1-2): ETGVTQSPTHLIKTRGQQVTLRCSSQSGHNTVSWYQQALGQGPQFIFQYYREEENGRGNFPPRFSGLQFPNYSSELNVNALELDDSALYLCASSLAGAARLTNYGYTFGSGTRLTVV.

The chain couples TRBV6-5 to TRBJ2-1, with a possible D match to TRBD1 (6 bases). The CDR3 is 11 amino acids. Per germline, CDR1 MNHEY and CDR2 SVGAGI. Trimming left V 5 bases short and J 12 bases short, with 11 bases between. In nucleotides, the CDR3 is TGTGCCAGCAGTGACAGGTTAGGGCAGTTCTTC. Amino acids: CASSDRLGQFF.